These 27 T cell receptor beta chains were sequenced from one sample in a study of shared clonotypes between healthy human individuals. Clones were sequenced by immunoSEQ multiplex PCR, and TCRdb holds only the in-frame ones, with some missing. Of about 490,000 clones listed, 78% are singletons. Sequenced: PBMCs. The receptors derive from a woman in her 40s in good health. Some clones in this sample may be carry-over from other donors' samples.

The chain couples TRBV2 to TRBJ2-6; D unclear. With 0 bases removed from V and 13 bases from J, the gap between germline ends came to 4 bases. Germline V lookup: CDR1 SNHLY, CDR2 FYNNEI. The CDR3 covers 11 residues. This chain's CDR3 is CASSEALVLTF. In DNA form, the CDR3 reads TGTGCCAGCAGTGAAGCGTTGGTCCTGACTTTC.

CDR3 nucleotide sequence: TGTGCCAGCAGTGAAGAGTCGGCGAACACCGGGGAGCTGTTTTTT. It specifies CASSEESANTGELFF. The gene calls are TRBV6-4 and TRBJ2-2; D remains unclear. Germline V lookup: CDR1 MRHNA, CDR2 SNTAGT. V was clipped by 3 bases and J by 0 bases, with 8 bases between them. The CDR3 has 15 residues.

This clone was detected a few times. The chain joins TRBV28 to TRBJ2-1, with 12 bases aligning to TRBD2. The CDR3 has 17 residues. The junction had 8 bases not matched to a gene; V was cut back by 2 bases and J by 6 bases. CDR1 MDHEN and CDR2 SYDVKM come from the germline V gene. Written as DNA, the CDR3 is TGTGCCAGCAGTTTAGGGGGTTCTAGCGGGAGGGCCAATGAGCAGTTCTTC. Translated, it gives CASSLGGSSGRANEQFF.

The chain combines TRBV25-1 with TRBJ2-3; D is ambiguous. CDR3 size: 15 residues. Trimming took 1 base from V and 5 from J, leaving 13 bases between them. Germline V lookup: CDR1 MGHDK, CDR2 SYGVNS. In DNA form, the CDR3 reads TGTGCCAGCAGTGAATTTGGAGCGCTCTTAGATACGCAGTATTTT. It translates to CASSEFGALLDTQYF.

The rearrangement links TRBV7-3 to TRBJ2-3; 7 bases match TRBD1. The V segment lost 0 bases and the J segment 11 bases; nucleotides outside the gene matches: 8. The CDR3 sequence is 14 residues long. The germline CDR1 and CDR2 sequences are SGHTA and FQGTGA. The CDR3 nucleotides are TGTGCCAGCAGCTTAACGACGACAGGGAGTGGGCAGTATTTT. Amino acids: CASSLTTTGSGQYF. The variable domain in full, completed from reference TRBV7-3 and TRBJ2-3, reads GAGVSQTPSNKVTEKGKYVELRCDPISGHTALYWYRQSLGQGPEFLIYFQGTGAADDSGLPNDRFFAVRPEGSVSTLKIQRTERGDSAVYLCASSLTTTGSGQYFGPGTRLTVL.

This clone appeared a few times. CDR3 coding DNA: TGTGCCAGCAACCTAGCGGGAAGGAGGAGCACAGATACGCAGTATTTT. Translation: CASNLAGRRSTDTQYF. The genes are TRBV2 and TRBJ2-3; TRBD2 agrees at 9 bases. Trimming took 7 bases from V and 0 from J; bases not matched to a gene: 8. This CDR3 contains 16 residues. Germline V CDR1 and CDR2: SNHLY, FYNNEI.

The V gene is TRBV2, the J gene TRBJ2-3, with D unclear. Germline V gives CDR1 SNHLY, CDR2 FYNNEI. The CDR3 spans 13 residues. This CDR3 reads CAGRPFSTDTQYF. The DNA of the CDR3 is TGTGCTGGTAGGCCCTTTAGCACAGATACGCAGTATTTT.

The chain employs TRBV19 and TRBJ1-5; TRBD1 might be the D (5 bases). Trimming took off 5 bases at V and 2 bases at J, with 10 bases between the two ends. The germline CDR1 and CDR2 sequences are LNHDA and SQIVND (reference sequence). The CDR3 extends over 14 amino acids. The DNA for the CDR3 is TGTGCCAGTAGTGATCAGGGCCGCAATCAGCCCCAGCATTTT. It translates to CASSDQGRNQPQHF.

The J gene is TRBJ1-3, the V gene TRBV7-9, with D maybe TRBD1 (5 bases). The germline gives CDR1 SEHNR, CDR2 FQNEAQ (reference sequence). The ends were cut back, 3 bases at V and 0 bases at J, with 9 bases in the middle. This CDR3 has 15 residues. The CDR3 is CASSFDSYSGNTIYF. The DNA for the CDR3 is TGTGCCAGCAGCTTTGACAGCTACTCTGGAAACACCATATATTTT.

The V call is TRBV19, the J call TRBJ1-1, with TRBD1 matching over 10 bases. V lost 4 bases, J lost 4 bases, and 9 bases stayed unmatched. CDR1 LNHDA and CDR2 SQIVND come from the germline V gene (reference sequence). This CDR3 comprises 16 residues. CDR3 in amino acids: CASSNPGQGTGTEAFF. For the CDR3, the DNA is TGTGCCAGTAGTAATCCGGGACAGGGGACAGGCACTGAAGCTTTCTTT.

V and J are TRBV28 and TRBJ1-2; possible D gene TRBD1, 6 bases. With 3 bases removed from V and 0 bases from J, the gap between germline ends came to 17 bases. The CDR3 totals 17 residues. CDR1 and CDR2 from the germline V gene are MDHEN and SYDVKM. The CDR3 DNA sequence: TGTGCCAGCAGTTTCCTCTCGGGGCGGACAGCTAACTATGGCTACACCTTC. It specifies CASSFLSGRTANYGYTF.

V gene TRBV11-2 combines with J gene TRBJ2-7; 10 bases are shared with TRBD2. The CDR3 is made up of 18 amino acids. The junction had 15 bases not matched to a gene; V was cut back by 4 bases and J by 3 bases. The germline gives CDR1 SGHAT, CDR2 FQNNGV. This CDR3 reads CASSSTPERGGAFYEQYF. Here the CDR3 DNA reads TGTGCCAGCAGCTCGACCCCGGAGCGGGGGGGAGCATTCTACGAGCAGTACTTC.

The CDR3 sequence is CASSSGQGNTEAFF. The CDR3 nucleotides read TGTGCCAGCAGCTCCGGACAGGGTAACACTGAAGCTTTCTTT. The V and J genes are TRBV6-4 and TRBJ1-1, with 8 bases matching TRBD1. V was clipped by 6 bases and J by 2 bases; unmatched bases: 5. The germline V gene encodes CDR1 MRHNA and CDR2 SNTAGT. This CDR3 comprises 14 residues.

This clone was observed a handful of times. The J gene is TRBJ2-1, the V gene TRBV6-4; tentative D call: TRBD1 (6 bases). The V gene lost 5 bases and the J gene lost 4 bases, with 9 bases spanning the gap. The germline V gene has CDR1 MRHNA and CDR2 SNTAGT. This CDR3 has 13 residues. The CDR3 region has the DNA TGTGCCAGCAGTTCAGGGGAGTACAATGAGCAGTTCTTC. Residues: CASSSGEYNEQFF.

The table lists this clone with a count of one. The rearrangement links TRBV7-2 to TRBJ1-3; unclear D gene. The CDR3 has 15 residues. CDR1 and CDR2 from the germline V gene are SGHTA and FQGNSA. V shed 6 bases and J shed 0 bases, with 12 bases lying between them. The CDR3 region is CASSQGGSSGNTIYF. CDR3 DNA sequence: TGTGCCAGCAGTCAAGGTGGGAGCTCTGGAAACACCATATATTTT.

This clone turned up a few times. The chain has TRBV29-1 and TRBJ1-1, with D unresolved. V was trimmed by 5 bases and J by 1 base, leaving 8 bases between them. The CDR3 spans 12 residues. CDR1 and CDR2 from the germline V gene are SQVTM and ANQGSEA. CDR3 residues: CSVSSANTEAFF. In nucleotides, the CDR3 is TGCAGCGTTTCGTCAGCGAACACTGAAGCTTTCTTT.

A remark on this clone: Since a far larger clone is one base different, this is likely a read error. The CDR3 here is CASSRPGTSESTEQYF. DNA of the CDR3: TGTGCCAGCAGTCGTCCCGGGACTAGCGAGAGTACCGAGCAGTACTTC. This sequence joins TRBV7-9 and TRBJ2-7, with 10 positions matching TRBD2. After removal of 6 bases from V and 6 bases from J, the junction contained 14 bases not matched to a gene. Germline V gene sequence: CDR1 SEHNR, CDR2 FQNEAQ (reference sequence). The CDR3 contains 16 residues.

The CDR3 DNA reads TGTGCCAGCAGCGAAACTAGCGGGAGGAGGTACGAGCAGTACTTC. Protein product: CASSETSGRRYEQYF. The chain has TRBV9 and TRBJ2-7, with 12 bases that match TRBD2. CDR3 length: 15 residues. V lost 3 bases to trimming and J lost 4 bases; unmatched junction nucleotides: 5. Per germline, CDR1 SGDLS and CDR2 YYNGEE.

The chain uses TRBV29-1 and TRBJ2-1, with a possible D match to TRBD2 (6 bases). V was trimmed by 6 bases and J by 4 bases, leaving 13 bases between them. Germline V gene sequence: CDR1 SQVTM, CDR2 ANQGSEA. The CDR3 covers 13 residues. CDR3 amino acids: CSVKGLIYNEQFF. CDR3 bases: TGCAGCGTAAAGGGACTGATATACAATGAGCAGTTCTTC.

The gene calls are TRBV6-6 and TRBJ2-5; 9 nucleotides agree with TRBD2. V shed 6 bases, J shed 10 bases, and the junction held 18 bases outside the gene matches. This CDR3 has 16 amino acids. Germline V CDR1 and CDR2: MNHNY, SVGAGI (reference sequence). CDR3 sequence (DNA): TGTGCCAGCAGCACTCCAGAGCGGGTGCGGGGGGGAGACCAGTACTTC. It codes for CASSTPERVRGGDQYF.

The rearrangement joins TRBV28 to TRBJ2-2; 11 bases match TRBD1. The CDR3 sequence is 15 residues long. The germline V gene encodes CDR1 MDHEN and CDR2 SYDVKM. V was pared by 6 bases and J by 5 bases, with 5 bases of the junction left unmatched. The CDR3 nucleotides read TGTGCCAGCAGAAGGACAGGGGGCGGGACCGGGGAGCTGTTTTTT. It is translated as CASRRTGGGTGELFF. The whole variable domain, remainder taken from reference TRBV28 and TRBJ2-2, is DVKVTQSSRYLVKRTGEKVFLECVQDMDHENMFWYRQDPGLGLRLIYFSYDVKMKEKGDIPEGYSVSREKKERFSLILESASTNQTSMYLCASRRTGGGTGELFFGEGSRLTVL.

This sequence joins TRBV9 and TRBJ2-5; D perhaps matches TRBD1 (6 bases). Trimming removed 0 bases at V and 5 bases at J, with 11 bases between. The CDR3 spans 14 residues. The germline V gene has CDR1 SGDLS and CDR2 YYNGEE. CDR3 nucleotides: TGTGCCAGCAGCGTAGGGACAGTCGGGGAGACCCAGTACTTC. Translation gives CASSVGTVGETQYF.

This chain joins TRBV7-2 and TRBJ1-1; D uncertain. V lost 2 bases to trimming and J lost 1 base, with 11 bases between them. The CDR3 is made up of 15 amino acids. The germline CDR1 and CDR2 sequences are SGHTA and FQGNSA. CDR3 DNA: TGTGCCAGCAGCTTAAACGCAGGAGAGAACACTGAAGCTTTCTTT. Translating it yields CASSLNAGENTEAFF.

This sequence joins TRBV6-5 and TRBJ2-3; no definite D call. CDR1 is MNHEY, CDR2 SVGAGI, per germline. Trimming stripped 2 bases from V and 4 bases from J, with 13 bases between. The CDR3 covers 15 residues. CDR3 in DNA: TGTGCCAGCAGTTACACCTGGGGTTTCCCAGATACGCAGTATTTT. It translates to CASSYTWGFPDTQYF.

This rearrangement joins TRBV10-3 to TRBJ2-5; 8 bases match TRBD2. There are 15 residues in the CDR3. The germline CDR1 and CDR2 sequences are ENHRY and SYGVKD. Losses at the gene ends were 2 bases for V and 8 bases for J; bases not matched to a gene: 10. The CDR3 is CAISEGLAGTSTQYF. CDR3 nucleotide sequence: TGTGCCATCAGTGAGGGTCTAGCGGGCACATCAACCCAGTACTTC.

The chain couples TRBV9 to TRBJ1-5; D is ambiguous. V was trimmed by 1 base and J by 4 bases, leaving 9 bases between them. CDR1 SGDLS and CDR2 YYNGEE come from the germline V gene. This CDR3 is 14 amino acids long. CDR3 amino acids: CASSVQAGNQPQHF. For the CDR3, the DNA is TGTGCCAGCAGCGTACAGGCGGGGAATCAGCCCCAGCATTTT.

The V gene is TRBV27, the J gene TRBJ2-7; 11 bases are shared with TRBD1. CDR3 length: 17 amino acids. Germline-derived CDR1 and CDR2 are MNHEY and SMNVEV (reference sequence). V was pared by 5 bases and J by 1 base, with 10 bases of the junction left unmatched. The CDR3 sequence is CASSPFGTGGLSYEQYF. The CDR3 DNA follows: TGTGCCAGCAGTCCATTCGGGACAGGGGGTCTATCCTACGAGCAGTACTTC.